Each of the 27 T cell receptor beta chains below was sequenced from the same sample in a study of T cell repertoires in cytomegalovirus infection. From the reads, TCRdb called clonotypes with MiXCR, one entry per CDR3 protein. This repertoire shows under 200,000 distinct CDR3 sequences, 8.5% to 10% found once; its top ten account for 4.6%. The specimen was PBMCs. Every receptor here comes from a human donor in good health (CMV status not recorded). Some clones in this sample may be carry-over from other donors' samples.

This clonotype was counted many times. The gene calls are TRBV7-2 and TRBJ1-1; no clear D gene. This CDR3 comprises 14 residues. Germline V gives CDR1 SGHTA, CDR2 FQGNSA. Deletions cut 2 bases from V and 4 bases from J, with 11 bases between. The CDR3 DNA reads as TGTGCCAGCAGCTTATATGAGGGTAGCACTGAAGCTTTCTTT. Protein product: CASSLYEGSTEAFF.

This clonotype was detected ten times or more. The chain combines TRBV7-9 with TRBJ1-6; D unresolved. CDR1 is SEHNR and CDR2 is FQNEAQ in the germline V gene (reference sequence). The V gene lost 6 bases and the J gene lost 0 bases, with 12 bases spanning the gap. The CDR3 is 16 amino acids. The CDR3 is CASSRVSSSYNSPLHF. The CDR3, as DNA: TGTGCCAGCAGTCGCGTCTCTAGCTCCTATAATTCACCCCTCCACTTT.

This clonotype was counted once. At one of its ends the junction is not consistent with the germline gene, which may arise from a read error. The chain combines TRBV12-3 or TRBV12-4 with TRBJ1-4, with D perhaps matching TRBD1 (6 bases). The CDR3 runs to 16 residues. CDR3 coding DNA: TGTGCCAGCAGAGGGGGACCGGGGATGCCTAATGATAAACTGTTTTTT. This translates into CASRGGPGMPNDKLFF.

In its sample, this clonotype was seen many times. The V and J genes are TRBV5-5 and TRBJ1-2; D gene uncertain. Between the trimmed V and J ends, which lost 1 base and 0 bases, there was a span of 10 bases. Looked up from germline, CDR1 is SGHKS and CDR2 is YYEKEE (reference sequence). The CDR3 consists of 15 residues. The chain's CDR3 is CASSLSGKSNYGYTF. The CDR3 nucleotides read TGTGCCAGCAGCTTGTCCGGGAAATCTAACTATGGCTACACCTTC.

V usage is TRBV5-1 and J usage is TRBJ1-5, with no clear D. The CDR3 covers 16 residues. The germline gives CDR1 SGHRS, CDR2 YFSETQ. Trimming cost V 4 bases and J 0 bases, with 14 bases left between them. In DNA, the CDR3 is TGCGCCAGCAGCGCCACGGGGATAGGTAGCAATCAGCCCCAGCATTTT. Residues: CASSATGIGSNQPQHF.

V gene TRBV27 combines with J gene TRBJ2-7; no definite D call. CDR1 is MNHEY and CDR2 is SMNVEV in the germline V gene (reference sequence). V lost 6 bases and J lost 2, with 5 bases in between. This CDR3 is built from 11 residues. CDR3 loop: CASRSAYEQYF. The CDR3 DNA reads as TGTGCCAGCAGGTCAGCCTACGAGCAGTACTTC.

In its sample, this clonotype was seen many times. In nucleotides, the CDR3 is TGTGCCAGCAGCTTCCAGGGACTATCCGAGGGGTCCTACAATGAGCAGTTCTTC. The encoded protein is CASSFQGLSEGSYNEQFF. The V call is TRBV11-2, the J call TRBJ2-1; 7 positions agree with TRBD2. The V gene's germline CDR1 is SGHAT and CDR2 FQNNGV. J lost 1 base, V lost 3 bases, and 12 bases had no gene match. The CDR3 consists of 18 residues.

This chain uses TRBV9 with TRBJ2-3, with D possibly being TRBD2 (5 bases). From germline, CDR1 is SGDLS and CDR2 YYNGEE. This CDR3 comprises 13 residues. V was shortened by 3 bases and J by 4 bases, with 9 bases between the two germline ends. The DNA of the CDR3 is TGTGCCAGCAGCGACATAGCGTCAGATACGCAGTATTTT. Translated: CASSDIASDTQYF.

This clonotype was seen ten or more times. V usage is TRBV20-1 and J usage is TRBJ1-5; weak D call: TRBD1 (5 bases). The CDR3 covers 14 residues. In germline, CDR1 is DFQATT, CDR2 SNEGSKA (reference sequence). Trimming removed 5 bases from V and 2 bases from J, with 13 bases in between. The CDR3 nucleotides are TGCAGTGCTCCCCGGGCAGGGCGCAATCAGCCCCAGCATTTT. Protein: CSAPRAGRNQPQHF.

This clonotype showed up many times. The rearrangement uses TRBV29-1 and TRBJ2-1; 9 bases agree with TRBD2. Germline CDR1 SQVTM, CDR2 ANQGSEA. The CDR3 contains 15 residues. The V gene end was trimmed by 1 base and the J gene end by 6 bases; junction bases not matched to a gene: 7. The CDR3 nucleotides are TGCAGCGTTGAAGGTCTAGCGGGAAGATTCAATGAGCAGTTCTTC. It translates to CSVEGLAGRFNEQFF.

This clonotype was seen at least ten times. The chain combines TRBV19 with TRBJ2-1; D is unclear. From germline, CDR1 is LNHDA and CDR2 SQIVND (reference sequence). The ends were cut back, 3 bases at V and 4 bases at J, with 13 bases in the middle. The CDR3 spans 15 residues. DNA of the CDR3: TGTGCCAGTAGTATGGCCACGGGTCAATACAATGAGCAGTTCTTC. Its translation is CASSMATGQYNEQFF. The full variable domain, with the rest looked up from reference TRBV19 and TRBJ2-1, is DGGITQSPKYLFRKEGQNVTLSCEQNLNHDAMYWYRQDPGQGLRLIYYSQIVNDFQKGDIAEGYSVSREKKESFPLTVTSAQKNPTAFYLCASSMATGQYNEQFFGPGTRLTVL.

This clonotype was seen repeatedly, ten times or more. This chain links TRBV15 with TRBJ2-1; TRBD1 agrees at 9 bases. The germline V gene has CDR1 LNHNV and CDR2 YYDKDF (reference sequence). The ends lost 0 bases at V and 5 bases at J; junction bases unmatched: 26. The CDR3 is made up of 23 amino acids. The CDR3 DNA follows: TGTGCCACCAGCAGAGATGCGACAGGGGGTGGTCTCGGTGAACGGATTCAGAACAATGAGCAGTTCTTC. This codes for CATSRDATGGGLGERIQNNEQFF.

This sequence joins TRBV20-1 and TRBJ2-5; 8 bases line up with TRBD2. The CDR3 totals 15 residues. The germline gives CDR1 DFQATT, CDR2 SNEGSKA (reference sequence). The trim removed 3 bases at V and 3 bases at J, leaving 9 bases unmatched. The CDR3 spells CSASAGTRKEETQYF. The CDR3 DNA is TGCAGTGCTAGTGCAGGGACTAGGAAAGAAGAGACCCAGTACTTC.

This clonotype was detected ten times or more. The V gene is TRBV18, the J gene TRBJ2-7, with TRBD1 matching 9 bases. Unmatched junction bases numbered 3, after V lost 1 base and J lost 5 bases. Looked up from germline, CDR1 is KGHSH and CDR2 is LQKENI. The CDR3 runs 14 residues. The CDR3 nucleotides read TGTGCCAGCTCACCACAATACAGGGGGCACGAGCAGTACTTC. Its protein product is CASSPQYRGHEQYF.

This clonotype was found a few times. The chain recombines TRBV7-6 with TRBJ2-7, with D possibly TRBD1 on 5 matching bases. The germline V gene encodes CDR1 SGHVS and CDR2 FNYEAQ. This CDR3 comprises 14 residues. V lost 2 bases, J lost 2 bases, and 10 bases lay in between. This CDR3 is CASSLRAGTYEQYF. The DNA of the CDR3 is TGTGCCAGCAGCTTAAGGGCAGGGACCTACGAGCAGTACTTC.

The chain carries TRBV28 and TRBJ1-5; D is unclear. This CDR3 has 15 residues. Looked up from germline, CDR1 is MDHEN and CDR2 is SYDVKM. V was shortened by 3 bases and J by 2 bases, with 11 bases between the two germline ends. The chain's CDR3 is CASSLGSGGNQPQHF. The DNA for the CDR3 is TGTGCCAGCAGTTTGGGGTCCGGCGGCAATCAGCCCCAGCATTTT.

This clonotype was seen repeatedly, ten times or more. This sequence joins TRBV7-2 and TRBJ1-1, with D possibly being TRBD1 (6 bases). The V end lost 5 bases, the J end lost 4 bases, and 14 bases lay between the germline ends. In germline, CDR1 is SGHTA, CDR2 FQGNSA. This CDR3 contains 14 residues. The CDR3, as DNA: TGTGCCAGCAGCCCATCACAGGGAGGCACTGAAGCTTTCTTT. This sequence encodes CASSPSQGGTEAFF.

This clonotype has at least ten counts. The CDR3 region has the DNA TGTGCCAGCAGCGTAGACAGAAGACTTAACTATGGCTACACCTTC. It codes for CASSVDRRLNYGYTF. This chain links TRBV7-2 with TRBJ1-2; TRBD1 is a possible D gene (5 bases). The CDR3 is made up of 15 amino acids. V gave up 5 bases and J gave up 1 base, with 14 bases separating them. Germline CDR1 reads SGHTA; CDR2 reads FQGNSA.

A few counts support this clonotype. The V and J genes are TRBV6-6 and TRBJ1-2, with D unresolved. V lost 0 bases, J lost 4 bases, and 12 bases lay in between. Germline-derived CDR1 and CDR2 are MNHNY and SVGAGI (reference sequence). The CDR3 sequence is 15 residues long. CDR3 sequence (DNA): TGTGCCAGCAGTTACTCGATCGGGCAGACCTATGGCTACACCTTC. Translating it yields CASSYSIGQTYGYTF.

To note about this clonotype: A much larger clone sits a single nucleotide away, making a read error possible. This chain uses TRBV23-1 with TRBJ2-3; 12 bases line up with TRBD2. TRBV23-1 is filed as an ORF, its function uncertain. This CDR3 is 16 amino acids long. DNA of the CDR3: TGCGCCAGCAGCCCTAGACTAGCGGGAGAGACAGATGCGCAGTATTTT. Its translation: CASSPRLAGETDAQYF.

This clonotype has ten or more counts. The rearrangement uses TRBV20-1 and TRBJ2-1; TRBD2 aligns across 8 bases. The germline CDR1 and CDR2 sequences are DFQATT and SNEGSKA (reference sequence). Trimming cost V 0 bases and J 5 bases; bases outside gene matches: 9. The CDR3 covers 16 residues. The CDR3 loop reads CSAREERENAHNEQFF. CDR3 DNA sequence: TGCAGTGCTAGAGAGGAGCGGGAGAACGCCCACAATGAGCAGTTCTTC.

The J gene is TRBJ1-1, the V gene TRBV12-3 or TRBV12-4, with no clear D. The V end lost 7 bases, the J end lost 8 bases, and 11 bases lay between the germline ends. This CDR3 is built from 11 residues. As DNA, the CDR3 is TGTGCCAGCATATCGGCGCGCGAAGCTTTCTTT. It yields the protein CASISAREAFF.

CDR3 sequence: CASSQAGDIFQGQYF. For the CDR3, the DNA is TGTGCCAGCAGCCAGGCGGGGGACATCTTTCAGGGGCAGTACTTC. The chain recombines TRBV12-3 or TRBV12-4 with TRBJ2-7; weak D call: TRBD2 (7 bases). The CDR3 has 15 residues. Trimming cost V 6 bases and J 9 bases, with 24 bases left between them.

This chain uses TRBV6-2 or TRBV6-3 with TRBJ2-3; 8 positions match TRBD1. There are 14 residues in the CDR3. J lost 3 bases, V lost 5 bases, and 4 bases had no gene match. Germline values: CDR1 MNHEY, CDR2 SVGEGT. CDR3 amino acids: CASSPRQGTDTQYF. In DNA, the CDR3 is TGTGCCAGCAGTCCAAGACAGGGGACAGATACGCAGTATTTT.

V and J are TRBV20-1 and TRBJ1-3; no firm D call. Trimming pared 5 bases from V and 0 bases from J, leaving 8 bases between. The CDR3 consists of 13 residues. CDR1 and CDR2 from the germline V gene are DFQATT and SNEGSKA (reference sequence). CDR3 bases: TGCAGTGCTGGCGGGTACTCTGGAAACACCATATATTTT. As protein: CSAGGYSGNTIYF.

The rearrangement links TRBV29-1 to TRBJ2-3, with 9 nucleotides matching TRBD2. From germline, CDR1 is SQVTM and CDR2 ANQGSEA. Trimming cost V 3 bases and J 6 bases; bases outside gene matches: 13. The CDR3 consists of 16 residues. The CDR3 nucleotides read TGCAGCGTTGAGGGGTGGCTAGCGGGGACCGGGGATACGCAGTATTTT. Protein: CSVEGWLAGTGDTQYF.

The rearrangement uses TRBV7-2 and TRBJ2-7, with 7 nucleotides matching TRBD2. The CDR3 length is 14 residues. Per germline, CDR1 SGHTA and CDR2 FQGNSA. V lost 0 bases to trimming and J lost 4 bases; unmatched junction nucleotides: 3. The CDR3 here is CASSLAREGYEQYF. CDR3 nucleotides: TGTGCCAGCAGCTTAGCAAGGGAGGGGTACGAGCAGTACTTC.